The 18 T cell receptor beta chains presented below share a single source sample, sequenced in a study of identical twins. TCRdb re-analysed the 5' RACE reads in MiXCR, keeping a single row per CDR3 protein. The sample holds roughly 350,000 distinct CDR3 sequences, 9% seen once. Sequenced: naive T cells sorted from blood. All receptors derive from a woman in her 50s in good health.

This clonotype came up a few times. The chain employs TRBV29-1 and TRBJ2-1, with 8 bases lining up with TRBD2. The CDR3 contains 17 residues. J gave up 6 bases and V 1 base, and 14 bases lay outside the gene matches. Germline CDR1 is SQVTM and CDR2 is ANQGSEA. CDR3 in amino acids: CSVEGTATGLGTNEQFF. The CDR3 region has the DNA TGCAGCGTTGAAGGGACGGCGACGGGACTAGGGACCAATGAGCAGTTCTTC.

The rearrangement links TRBV29-1 to TRBJ1-2; D might be TRBD1 (6 bases). V was pared by 5 bases and J by 8 bases, with 12 bases between. Germline CDR1 reads SQVTM; CDR2 reads ANQGSEA. The CDR3 extends over 11 amino acids. The CDR3 protein is CSVTTGLGYTF. The CDR3 region has the DNA TGCAGCGTTACCACAGGGTTGGGCTACACCTTC.

This clonotype was detected a few times. The chain combines TRBV4-1 with TRBJ2-1; tentative D call: TRBD1 (6 bases). The germline V gene encodes CDR1 MGHRA and CDR2 YSYEKL. The CDR3 length is 16 residues. Trimming stripped 0 bases from V and 9 bases from J, with 18 bases between. The CDR3 loop reads CASSQESGGPRGEQFF. CDR3 coding DNA: TGCGCCAGCAGCCAAGAATCTGGGGGCCCTCGGGGTGAGCAGTTCTTC.

This clonotype was detected ten times or more. The V call is TRBV12-3 or TRBV12-4, the J call TRBJ2-3, with D unclear. V lost 3 bases and J 4 bases, leaving 8 bases between the germline ends. This CDR3 spans 13 amino acids. DNA for the CDR3: TGTGCCAGCAGTTTTCTCCCGGCAGATACGCAGTATTTT. Translated, it gives CASSFLPADTQYF.

This clonotype has only a few counts. The rearrangement joins TRBV15 to TRBJ2-6; D unresolved. V shed 0 bases and J shed 3 bases, with 15 bases lying between them. Germline V lookup: CDR1 LNHNV, CDR2 YYDKDF (reference sequence). The CDR3 has 18 residues. The CDR3 region has the DNA TGTGCCACCAGCAGAGATTTAGGGTGGGTCGGTGGGGCCAACGTCCTGACTTTC. It codes for CATSRDLGWVGGANVLTF.

This clonotype was seen only a few times. The J gene is TRBJ2-2, the V gene TRBV15, with TRBD2 matching 7 bases. Germline assignment: CDR1 LNHNV and CDR2 YYDKDF (reference sequence). J was trimmed by 5 bases and V by 3 bases; bases with no gene match: 3. There are 14 residues in the CDR3. The CDR3: CATSRGGITGELFF. CDR3 coding DNA: TGTGCCACCAGCAGGGGGGGGATTACCGGGGAGCTGTTTTTT.

This clonotype was counted ten times or more. The chain employs TRBV5-1 and TRBJ2-1; D may be TRBD2 (6 bases). The germline V gene has CDR1 SGHRS and CDR2 YFSETQ. The CDR3 sequence is 16 residues long. V was cut by 0 bases and J by 4 bases, with 14 bases left in between. CDR3 in amino acids: CASSLAGGPHYNEQFF. For the CDR3, the DNA is TGCGCCAGCAGCTTGGCCGGGGGTCCTCATTACAATGAGCAGTTCTTC.

This clonotype was found a few times. CDR3 in amino acids: CASTSAGGSTDTQYF. CDR3 bases: TGTGCCAGCACATCAGCGGGAGGTAGCACAGATACGCAGTATTTT. This rearrangement joins TRBV6-6 to TRBJ2-3; TRBD2 matches 9 bases. This CDR3 spans 15 amino acids. The junction had 5 bases not matched to a gene; V was cut back by 7 bases and J by 0 bases. The germline CDR1 and CDR2 sequences are MNHNY and SVGAGI (reference sequence).

This clonotype was counted ten times or more. This chain joins TRBV7-9 and TRBJ2-1; tentative D call: TRBD2 (5 bases). The CDR3 covers 12 residues. Per germline, CDR1 SEHNR and CDR2 FQNEAQ (reference sequence). V lost 5 bases, J lost 12 bases, and 14 bases lay in between. In nucleotides, the CDR3 is TGTGCCAGCAGCCCCCAGGACTTTCCGCAGTTCTTC. This codes for CASSPQDFPQFF. Drawing the rest from reference TRBV7-9 and TRBJ2-1, the complete variable domain is DTGVSQNPRHKITKRGQNVTFRCDPISEHNRLYWYRQTLGQGPEFLTYFQNEAQLEKSRLLSDRFSAERPKGSFSTLEIQRTEQGDSAMYLCASSPQDFPQFFGPGTRLTVL.

This clonotype was detected a few times. V gene TRBV6-2 or TRBV6-3 combines with J gene TRBJ2-7, with 9 bases identical to TRBD2. This CDR3 region has 12 residues. The germline CDR1 and CDR2 sequences are MNHEY and SVGEGT. V dropped 6 bases and J dropped 10; count of bases not matched to a gene: 7. CDR3 sequence reads: CASREVAGVQYV. Written as DNA, the CDR3 is TGTGCCAGCAGAGAAGTAGCGGGAGTACAGTACGTC.

The J gene is TRBJ1-1, the V gene TRBV11-1, with a tentative D call TRBD1 (5 bases). CDR1 and CDR2 (germline): SGHAT, FQDESV (reference sequence). The CDR3 consists of 15 residues. The V end was cut by 9 bases, the J end by 0 bases, with 17 bases between. CDR3 in DNA: TGTGCCAGTACGAAGGGGAGATGGGTGAACACTGAAGCTTTCTTT. Its translation is CASTKGRWVNTEAFF.

This clonotype appeared a few times. CDR3: CASSQDGAGRNEKLFF. CDR3 DNA sequence: TGCGCCAGCAGCCAAGATGGTGCAGGGAGGAATGAAAAACTGTTTTTT. The chain joins TRBV4-1 to TRBJ1-4; weak D call: TRBD1 (5 bases). Germline CDR1 reads MGHRA; CDR2 reads YSYEKL. This CDR3 comprises 16 residues. V lost 0 bases and J 5 bases, leaving 13 bases between the germline ends.

This clonotype was observed at least ten times. The chain recombines TRBV7-7 with TRBJ2-5; D is possibly TRBD2 (6 bases). The CDR3 runs to 13 residues. Germline V lookup: CDR1 SSHAT, CDR2 FNYEAQ (reference sequence). The germline V and J ends were trimmed by 5 bases and 2 bases, with 9 bases remaining between them. The CDR3: CASSRDSQETQYF. The CDR3 DNA is TGTGCCAGCAGCCGGGACTCTCAAGAGACCCAGTACTTC. Full variable domain (outside the CDR3, taken from reference TRBV7-7 and TRBJ2-5): GAGVSQSPRYKVTKRGQDVTLRCDPISSHATLYWYQQALGQGPEFLTYFNYEAQPDKSGLPSDRFSAERPEGSISTLTIQRTEQRDSAMYRCASSRDSQETQYFGPGTRLLVL.

This clonotype was found many times. V usage is TRBV5-1 and J usage is TRBJ2-7, with D unclear. This CDR3 contains 14 residues. Trimming removed 1 base from V and 5 bases from J, with 13 bases in between. The germline V gene has CDR1 SGHRS and CDR2 YFSETQ. CDR3 sequence reads: CASSLSWTANEQYF. DNA for the CDR3: TGCGCCAGCAGCTTGTCGTGGACGGCCAACGAGCAGTACTTC. Complete variable domain (other parts from reference TRBV5-1 and TRBJ2-7): KAGVTQTPRYLIKTRGQQVTLSCSPISGHRSVSWYQQTPGQGLQFLFEYFSETQRNKGNFPGRFSGRQFSNSRSEMNVSTLELGDSALYLCASSLSWTANEQYFGPGTRLTVT.

The table lists this clonotype with many counts. This chain connects TRBV10-3 to TRBJ1-2; D gene uncertain. CDR3 length: 13 residues. Germline CDR1 and CDR2: ENHRY and SYGVKD. V was cut by 2 bases and J by 5 bases, with 9 bases left in between. The CDR3, as DNA: TGTGCCATCAGTGAGGGAGGGAAGTATGGCTACACCTTC. It translates to CAISEGGKYGYTF.

This clonotype has only a few counts. This sequence joins TRBV14 and TRBJ2-1; 9 nucleotides match TRBD1. V lost 1 base and J lost 2; bases outside the gene matches: 3. This CDR3 contains 16 residues. The germline V gene has CDR1 SGHDN and CDR2 FVKESK. This CDR3 reads CASSQARDRAYNEQFF. As DNA, the CDR3 is TGTGCCAGCAGCCAAGCCCGGGACAGGGCCTACAATGAGCAGTTCTTC.

This clonotype was counted between two and nine times. No DNA is shown, since the ends of the CDR3 on it are uncertain; the CDR3 is the one TCRdb lists. The chain has TRBV6-6 and TRBJ1-2. Both ends counted, the CDR3 spans 14 residues. CDR1 and CDR2 (germline): MNHNY, SVGAGI (reference sequence). CDR3 protein: CASSSSGPYYGYTF.

Many counts were recorded for this clonotype. The J gene is TRBJ1-1, the V gene TRBV20-1; TRBD1 might be the D (5 bases). V gave up 3 bases and J gave up 4 bases, with 15 bases separating them. This CDR3 has 14 amino acids. Germline-derived CDR1 and CDR2 are DFQATT and SNEGSKA (reference sequence). DNA of the CDR3: TGCAGTGCTAGGTTGCAACTGGGGGGCACTGAAGCTTTCTTT. Its protein is CSARLQLGGTEAFF.